This TCR beta chain derives from a study of Graves' ophthalmopathy and Graves' hyperthyroidism. RNA transcripts provided the template for amplifying TCR beta CDR3 regions. First-round RT-PCR employed HTBI primers, with a second-round multiplex PCR after it. TCRdb re-called the multiplex PCR reads with MiXCR, one entry per CDR3 protein. The repertoire holds roughly 160,000 distinct CDR3 sequences, with roughly 36% as singletons. Germline-derived CDR1 and CDR2 are MNHEY and SVGEGT. Trimming pared 0 bases from V and 3 bases from J, leaving 23 bases between. This CDR3 has 19 amino acids. The authors isolated PBMCs from about 10 ml of fresh peripheral blood. Overall study findings and caveats: The model achieved roughly 66% sensitivity and about 76% specificity for ophthalmopathy progression.

This clonotype was seen many times. Its antigen is still unknown. V gene TRBV6-2 or TRBV6-3 combines with J gene TRBJ1-1; maybe TRBD1 (6 bases). What was sequenced was peripheral blood. The source is a man between 25 and 39 years old with Graves' ophthalmopathy. The CDR3 sequence: CASSYSISARGKWDTEAFF. The CDR3 nucleotides read TGTGCCAGCAGTTACTCGATATCCGCCAGGGGAAAGTGGGACACTGAAGCTTTCTTT.